This record looks at one T cell receptor beta chain sequence and its context. The CDR3 totals 14 residues. Trimming stripped 0 bases from V and 3 bases from J, with 9 bases between. Germline CDR1 is MNHEY and CDR2 is SMNVEV (reference sequence). The data stem from a study of cytomegalovirus exposure and HLA in healthy donors. Produced via immunoSEQ multiplex PCR; TCRdb's table is partial and in-frame only. Of 150,000 to 200,000 clones in the sample, over 65% are singletons; the top ten hold around 7%. This clonotype was obtained from a man between 18 and 35 years old in good health and CMV-seropositive. V gene TRBV27 combines with J gene TRBJ2-7; possibly TRBD1 for D (5 bases). Sequencing was carried out using PBMCs. CDR3 in amino acids: CASSLSRTNYEQYF. Here the CDR3 DNA reads TGTGCCAGCAGTTTATCTCGGACAAACTACGAGCAGTACTTC.